This passage covers 2 T cell receptor beta chains from one sample sequenced in a study of CD4 T cells in relation to SARS-CoV-2 and coronaviruses. CD4+ T cells from unexposed donors were obtained before the COVID-19 pandemic (2011-2018). Measured with immunoSEQ multiplex PCR; TCRdb has only the in-frame clones, and not every one. The sample shows tens of thousands of clones, about 95% of them seen only once. Sequencing was done on a sample of naive CD4+ T cells from PBMCs. Subset denoted: naive CD4+ T cells isolated by negative enrichment. These receptors came from a human donor in good health.

This chain links TRBV28 with TRBJ1-4; no firm D call. CDR3 length: 11 residues. CDR1 MDHEN and CDR2 SYDVKM come from the germline V gene. Deletions cut 3 bases from V and 8 bases from J, with 4 bases between. CDR3: CASSFIEKLFF. As DNA, the CDR3 is TGTGCCAGCAGTTTCATCGAAAAACTGTTTTTT. The full variable domain, in which reference TRBV28 and TRBJ1-4 provide the parts outside the CDR3, is DVKVTQSSRYLVKRTGEKVFLECVQDMDHENMFWYRQDPGLGLRLIYFSYDVKMKEKGDIPEGYSVSREKKERFSLILESASTNQTSMYLCASSFIEKLFFGSGTQLSVL.

The chain uses TRBV28 and TRBJ1-1; D is possibly TRBD1 (5 bases). Per the germline V gene, CDR1 is MDHEN and CDR2 is SYDVKM. Trimming took off 1 base at V and 7 bases at J, with 7 bases between the two ends. The CDR3 length is 12 residues. The CDR3 coding sequence is TGTGCCAGCAGTTTATCAGGGTATGAAGCTTTCTTT. Its translation: CASSLSGYEAFF.